The 26 T cell receptor beta chains below all came from one sample that was sequenced in a study of blood T cell repertoires in COVID-19 (dated by TCRdb to about 2020). Receptor libraries were prepared by the immunoSEQ multiplex PCR assay. TCRdb holds this immuneACCESS table with in-frame rearrangements only. Some clones are missing; in checked studies, unresolved V genes explain under half, and the rest has no known cause. Present in this sample are 350,000 to 400,000 clones, 70% to 90% of which were seen just once. 0.97% of the sample belongs to the ten largest clones. The sample taken for sequencing was PBMCs or T cells enriched from blood (not recorded which). These receptors were taken from a woman aged 30 to 39 with acute COVID-19.

The chain recombines TRBV3-1 (or the pseudogene TRBV3-2) with TRBJ2-7; 12 nucleotides align to TRBD2. J gave up 6 bases and V 4 bases, and 10 bases lay outside the gene matches. The CDR3 spans 16 residues. Per germline, CDR1 LGHDT and CDR2 YNNKEL (reference sequence). CDR3 coding DNA: TGTGCCAGCAGCCCGACTAGCGGGGGCCCACTATTCGAGCAGTACTTC. It codes for CASSPTSGGPLFEQYF.

The chain employs TRBV19 and TRBJ2-1; 9 bases are a match to TRBD2. Germline-derived CDR1 and CDR2 are LNHDA and SQIVND (reference sequence). V was pared by 8 bases and J by 4 bases, with 15 bases of the junction left unmatched. There are 17 residues in the CDR3. The CDR3 bases are TGTGCCAGTGTTGGGCGTTTTGGCGGGGGGGATTACAATGAGCAGTTCTTC. Protein sequence: CASVGRFGGGDYNEQFF.

The V gene is TRBV5-4, the J gene TRBJ1-6; 7 bases align to TRBD1. The CDR3 has 14 residues. The trim removed 2 bases at V and 5 bases at J, leaving 1 base unmatched. Germline values: CDR1 SGHNT, CDR2 YYREEE (reference sequence). The CDR3 DNA is TGTGCCAGCAGCTTACAGGGGAATAATTCACCCCTCCACTTT. It yields the protein CASSLQGNNSPLHF.

The sample holds one count of this clone. J is TRBJ2-7 and V is TRBV7-9, with 13 bases aligning to TRBD2. CDR3 length equals 16 residues. Germline trimming cut 0 bases from V and 2 bases from J; bases unmatched to any gene: 1. Germline CDR1 and CDR2: SEHNR and FQNEAQ (reference sequence). Here the CDR3 reads CASSLATSGGTYEQYF. The CDR3 nucleotides read TGTGCCAGCAGCTTAGCGACTAGCGGGGGGACCTACGAGCAGTACTTC.

The rearrangement joins TRBV21-1 to TRBJ2-3; whether TRBD2, the table's D call, matches the DNA was not checked. TRBV21-1 is deemed a pseudogene. There are 13 residues in the CDR3. The CDR3 nucleotides read TGTGCCAGCAGTCCTAGCGTCACAGATACGCAGTATTTT. The encoded protein is CASSPSVTDTQYF.

The rearrangement links TRBV15 to TRBJ2-3; maybe TRBD1 (6 bases). The CDR3 is 17 amino acids. The germline gives CDR1 LNHNV, CDR2 YYDKDF (reference sequence). Trimming removed 0 bases from V and 0 bases from J, with 13 bases in between. CDR3 in amino acids: CATSRDEGHSSTDTQYF. The CDR3 DNA reads TGTGCCACCAGCAGAGATGAGGGACACTCCAGCACAGATACGCAGTATTTT.

The chain recombines TRBV6-5 with TRBJ1-1; 10 bases map to TRBD1. Germline V gives CDR1 MNHEY, CDR2 SVGAGI. The CDR3 is 15 amino acids. After removal of 6 bases from V and 6 bases from J, the junction contained 10 bases not matched to a gene. CDR3 DNA sequence: TGTGCCAGCAGGGGACAGGGGAGGGAGATCTCTGAAGCTTTCTTT. This translates into CASRGQGREISEAFF.

The chain is built from TRBV5-8 and TRBJ2-6; TRBD2 aligns across 7 bases. Germline V gene data show CDR1 as SGHTS and CDR2 as YDEGEE. The V segment lost 0 bases and the J segment 4 bases; nucleotides outside the gene matches: 4. The CDR3 loop spans 16 amino acids. The CDR3 DNA sequence: TGTGCCAGCAGCTTGGACGGGGGGTCCGGGGCCAACGTCCTGACTTTC. Translation: CASSLDGGSGANVLTF.

This rearrangement joins TRBV7-9 to TRBJ1-2, with a possible D match to TRBD1 (6 bases). The CDR3 sequence is 13 residues long. V dropped 4 bases and J dropped 7 bases, with 13 bases sitting between them. From germline, CDR1 is SEHNR and CDR2 FQNEAQ (reference sequence). This chain's CDR3 is CASSSLGGGGYTF. The CDR3 DNA sequence: TGTGCCAGCAGCTCTCTAGGGGGTGGTGGCTACACCTTC. Full variable domain (remainder filled in from reference TRBV7-9 and TRBJ1-2): DTGVSQNPRHKITKRGQNVTFRCDPISEHNRLYWYRQTLGQGPEFLTYFQNEAQLEKSRLLSDRFSAERPKGSFSTLEIQRTEQGDSAMYLCASSSLGGGGYTFGSGTRLTVV.

The chain joins TRBV6-5 to TRBJ1-5; D is uncertain. The CDR3 is 14 residues long. With 8 bases removed from V and 1 base from J, the gap between germline ends came to 12 bases. Looked up from germline, CDR1 is MNHEY and CDR2 is SVGAGI. As DNA, the CDR3 is TGTGCCAGCGATCGGGTGATGAGCAATCAGCCCCAGCATTTT. The encoded protein is CASDRVMSNQPQHF.

This clone showed up just once. The chain uses TRBV5-6 and TRBJ2-6; 9 bases are shared with TRBD1. Losses at the gene ends were 0 bases for V and 0 bases for J; bases not matched to a gene: 1. CDR1 is SGHDT and CDR2 is YYEEEE in the germline V gene. CDR3 length: 17 residues. This CDR3 is CASSLGTGVSGANVLTF. In nucleotides, the CDR3 is TGTGCCAGCAGCTTGGGGACAGGGGTCTCTGGGGCCAACGTCCTGACTTTC.

V gene TRBV6-5 combines with J gene TRBJ2-7; perhaps TRBD2 as D (6 bases). Trimming removed 7 bases from V and 2 bases from J, with 18 bases in between. CDR3 size: 15 residues. From germline, CDR1 is MNHEY and CDR2 SVGAGI. CDR3 residues: CASKGLEGLTYEQYF. CDR3 bases: TGTGCCAGCAAAGGTTTGGAGGGCCTAACCTACGAGCAGTACTTC.

V is TRBV5-5 and J is TRBJ1-2; TRBD1 is a possible D gene (5 bases). Germline CDR1 is SGHKS and CDR2 is YYEKEE (reference sequence). The CDR3 is made up of 14 amino acids. V lost 4 bases to trimming and J lost 7 bases, with 17 bases between them. The CDR3 spells CASSTQGDRSGYTF. The DNA of the CDR3 is TGTGCCAGCAGCACCCAGGGTGATAGGAGTGGCTACACCTTC.

The chain has TRBV13 and TRBJ2-3, with 8 bases lining up with TRBD2. V was clipped by 2 bases and J by 0 bases; unmatched bases: 7. The germline V gene has CDR1 PRHDT and CDR2 FYEKMQ (reference sequence). The CDR3 runs 17 residues. DNA of the CDR3: TGTGCCAGCAGCTTAATCCTCGGGGGGGACAGCACAGATACGCAGTATTTT. Residues: CASSLILGGDSTDTQYF. The full variable domain, in which reference TRBV13 and TRBJ2-3 provide the parts outside the CDR3, is AAGVIQSPRHLIKEKRETATLKCYPIPRHDTVYWYQQGPGQDPQFLISFYEKMQSDKGSIPDRFSAQQFSDYHSELNMSSLELGDSALYFCASSLILGGDSTDTQYFGPGTRLTVL.

The genes are TRBV4-1 and TRBJ2-7, with D perhaps matching TRBD2 (5 bases). Trimming left V 1 base short and J 4 bases short, with 11 bases between. The CDR3 length is 14 residues. Germline V gene lookup returns CDR1 MGHRA and CDR2 YSYEKL. As DNA, the CDR3 is TGCGCCAGCAGCCAAGGTTCTGGCGGGTACGAGCAGTACTTC. Its translation is CASSQGSGGYEQYF.

The genes are TRBV24-1 and TRBJ2-3, with 14 bases that match TRBD2. The V gene end was trimmed by 3 bases and the J gene end by 1 base; junction bases not matched to a gene: 11. This CDR3 is built from 20 residues. Germline V gene sequence: CDR1 KGHDR, CDR2 SFDVKD. CDR3 sequence (DNA): TGTGCCACCAGTGATGGGACTAGCGGGGGCGATTCGAGAGGCACAGATACGCAGTATTTT. The encoded protein is CATSDGTSGGDSRGTDTQYF.

The chain carries TRBV10-3 and TRBJ1-1; 10 positions match TRBD1. V trimming: 6 bases; J trimming: 2 bases; junction bases outside the gene matches: 3. CDR3 length equals 14 residues. Germline CDR1 ENHRY, CDR2 SYGVKD. The CDR3 DNA reads as TGTGCCATCAGGGGGACAGGGGACAACACTGAAGCTTTCTTT. Protein product: CAIRGTGDNTEAFF.

Here the CDR3 DNA reads TGTGCCAGCAGTTCGGGACAGGGAGGTGGCTACACCTTC. The encoded protein is CASSSGQGGGYTF. The chain is built from TRBV6-5 and TRBJ1-2; 9 bases are shared with TRBD1. Germline V gives CDR1 MNHEY, CDR2 SVGAGI. CDR3 length: 13 residues. The ends lost 4 bases at V and 7 bases at J; junction bases unmatched: 4.

This chain joins TRBV2 and TRBJ1-6, with 7 bases lining up with TRBD1. CDR3 size: 14 residues. Germline V gene sequence: CDR1 SNHLY, CDR2 FYNNEI. The V gene end was trimmed by 7 bases and the J gene end by 10 bases; junction bases not matched to a gene: 10. The CDR3 region is CASNPQGDKSPLHF. The CDR3 DNA sequence: TGTGCCAGCAATCCTCAGGGGGACAAATCACCCCTCCACTTT.

The rearrangement uses TRBV7-9 and TRBJ2-1; maybe TRBD2 (7 bases). V was cut by 6 bases and J by 10 bases, with 16 bases left in between. CDR1 is SEHNR, CDR2 FQNEAQ, per germline (reference sequence). The CDR3 covers 13 residues. The CDR3 spells CASRRAGEGEQFF. DNA of the CDR3: TGTGCCAGCAGGAGGGCAGGGGAGGGGGAGCAGTTCTTC.

The chain combines TRBV28 with TRBJ2-7; TRBD2 agrees at 12 bases. CDR1 is MDHEN, CDR2 SYDVKM, per germline. The CDR3 covers 15 residues. V shed 6 bases, J shed 5 bases, and the junction held 8 bases outside the gene matches. CDR3 sequence reads: CASSLLAGGNNEQYF. DNA for the CDR3: TGTGCCAGCAGCTTACTAGCGGGGGGCAACAACGAGCAGTACTTC.

CDR3 region: CSSSFGPDTEYEQYF. The CDR3 nucleotides are TGTTCCAGCAGCTTTGGGCCGGACACTGAATACGAGCAGTACTTC. The chain is built from TRBV12-1 and TRBJ2-7; the table names TRBD1, a call not compared with the DNA. TRBV12-1 is a listed pseudogene. The CDR3 has 15 amino acids.

The count of this clone is one. The gene calls are TRBV18 and TRBJ1-1; D gene ambiguous. V lost 3 bases to trimming and J lost 1 base, with 9 bases between them. Germline V gene lookup returns CDR1 KGHSH and CDR2 LQKENI. The CDR3 spans 14 residues. The CDR3 DNA sequence: TGTGCCAGCTCACCCGCGCGGTGGAACACTGAAGCTTTCTTT. It translates to CASSPARWNTEAFF. Variable domain in full (rest from reference TRBV18 and TRBJ1-1): NAGVMQNPRHLVRRRGQEARLRCSPMKGHSHVYWYRQLPEEGLKFMVYLQKENIIDESGMPKERFSAEFPKEGPSILRIQQVVRGDSAAYFCASSPARWNTEAFFGQGTRLTVV.

The V and J genes are TRBV24-1 and TRBJ2-2, with TRBD1 matching 7 bases. Germline trimming cut 7 bases from V and 0 bases from J; bases unmatched to any gene: 7. This CDR3 has 16 residues. Germline V lookup: CDR1 KGHDR, CDR2 SFDVKD. The CDR3 region is CATRGDRVPNTGELFF. The CDR3 nucleotides read TGTGCCACCAGGGGCGACAGGGTGCCGAACACCGGGGAGCTGTTTTTT.

Here the CDR3 reads CASRIVNLGNTEAFF. The CDR3 DNA sequence: TGTGCCAGCAGGATCGTTAACCTAGGGAACACTGAAGCTTTCTTT. V usage is TRBV6-5 and J usage is TRBJ1-1; D uncertain. Germline values: CDR1 MNHEY, CDR2 SVGAGI. Deletions cut 6 bases from V and 1 base from J, with 15 bases between. This CDR3 spans 15 amino acids.

The V gene is TRBV6-7, the J gene TRBJ1-6, with D hard to call. TRBV6-7 belongs to the ORF category, with a function that is uncertain. The length of the CDR3 is 14 residues. The V end lost 4 bases, the J end lost 4 bases, and 8 bases lay between the germline ends. The CDR3 DNA reads TGTGCCAGCAGTTCCCCCTTATATAATTCACCCCTCCACTTT. It yields the protein CASSSPLYNSPLHF.